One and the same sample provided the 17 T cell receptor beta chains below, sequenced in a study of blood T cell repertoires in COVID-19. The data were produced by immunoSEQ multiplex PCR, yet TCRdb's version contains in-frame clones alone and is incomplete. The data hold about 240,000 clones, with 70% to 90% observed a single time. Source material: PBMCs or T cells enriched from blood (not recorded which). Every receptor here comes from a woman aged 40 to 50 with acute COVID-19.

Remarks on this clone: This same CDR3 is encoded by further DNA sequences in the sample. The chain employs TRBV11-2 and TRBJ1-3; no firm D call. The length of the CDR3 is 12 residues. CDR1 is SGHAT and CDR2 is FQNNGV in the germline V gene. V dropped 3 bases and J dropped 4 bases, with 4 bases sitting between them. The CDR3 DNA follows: TGTGCCAGCAGCTTTTCGGGAAACACCATATATTTT. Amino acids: CASSFSGNTIYF.

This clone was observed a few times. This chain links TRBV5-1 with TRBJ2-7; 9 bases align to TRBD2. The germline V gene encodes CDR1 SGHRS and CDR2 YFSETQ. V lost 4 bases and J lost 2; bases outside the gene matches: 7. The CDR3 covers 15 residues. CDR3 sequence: CASSPRREGTYEQYF. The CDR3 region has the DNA TGCGCCAGCAGCCCCAGGCGGGAGGGTACCTACGAGCAGTACTTC.

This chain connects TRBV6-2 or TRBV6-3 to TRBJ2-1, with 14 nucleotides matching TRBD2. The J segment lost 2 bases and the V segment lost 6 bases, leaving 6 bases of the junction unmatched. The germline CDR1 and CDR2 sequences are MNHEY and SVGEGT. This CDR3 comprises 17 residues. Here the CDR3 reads CASSGLAGGGPYNEQFF. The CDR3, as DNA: TGTGCCAGCAGCGGACTAGCGGGAGGAGGGCCCTACAATGAGCAGTTCTTC.

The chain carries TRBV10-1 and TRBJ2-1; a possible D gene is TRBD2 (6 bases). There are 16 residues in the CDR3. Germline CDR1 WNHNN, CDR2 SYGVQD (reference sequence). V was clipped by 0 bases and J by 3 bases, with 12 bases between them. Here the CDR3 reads CASSESMGGYYNEQFF. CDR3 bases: TGCGCCAGCAGTGAGTCGATGGGGGGATACTACAATGAGCAGTTCTTC.

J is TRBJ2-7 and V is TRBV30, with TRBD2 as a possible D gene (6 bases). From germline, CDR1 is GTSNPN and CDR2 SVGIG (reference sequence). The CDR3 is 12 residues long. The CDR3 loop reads CASRDVDYEQYF. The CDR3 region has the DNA TGTGCTTCGCGGGACGTTGACTACGAGCAGTACTTC.

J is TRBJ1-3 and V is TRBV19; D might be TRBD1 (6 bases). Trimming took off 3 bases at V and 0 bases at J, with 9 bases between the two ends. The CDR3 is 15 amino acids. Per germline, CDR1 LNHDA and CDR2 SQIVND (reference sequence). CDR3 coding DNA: TGTGCCAGTAGTATTAGGGACAACTCTGGAAACACCATATATTTT. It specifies CASSIRDNSGNTIYF.

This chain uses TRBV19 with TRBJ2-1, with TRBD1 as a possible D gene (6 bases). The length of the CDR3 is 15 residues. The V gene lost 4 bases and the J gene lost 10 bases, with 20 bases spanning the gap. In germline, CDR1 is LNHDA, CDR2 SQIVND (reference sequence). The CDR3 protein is CASSTPGALEGEQFF. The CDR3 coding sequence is TGTGCCAGTAGTACCCCAGGGGCCCTTGAGGGGGAGCAGTTCTTC.

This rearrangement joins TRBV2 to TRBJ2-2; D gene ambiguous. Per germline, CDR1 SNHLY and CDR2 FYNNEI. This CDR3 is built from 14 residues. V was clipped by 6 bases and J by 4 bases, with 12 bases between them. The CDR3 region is CASRGPRLTGELFF. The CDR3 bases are TGTGCCAGCAGGGGTCCGCGGCTCACCGGGGAGCTGTTTTTT.

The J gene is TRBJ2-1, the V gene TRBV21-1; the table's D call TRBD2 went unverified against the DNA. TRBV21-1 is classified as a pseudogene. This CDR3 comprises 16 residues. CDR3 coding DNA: TGTGCCAGCAGCAGAATAACTAGCGGGAGATACAATGAGCAGTTCTTC. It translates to CASSRITSGRYNEQFF.

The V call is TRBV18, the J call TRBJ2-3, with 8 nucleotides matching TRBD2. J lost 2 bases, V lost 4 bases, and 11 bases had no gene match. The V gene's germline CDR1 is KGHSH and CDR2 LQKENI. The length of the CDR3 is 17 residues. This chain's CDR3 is CASSQPSGAGDTDTQYF. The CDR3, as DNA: TGTGCCAGCTCACAACCATCTGGAGCGGGAGACACAGATACGCAGTATTTT.

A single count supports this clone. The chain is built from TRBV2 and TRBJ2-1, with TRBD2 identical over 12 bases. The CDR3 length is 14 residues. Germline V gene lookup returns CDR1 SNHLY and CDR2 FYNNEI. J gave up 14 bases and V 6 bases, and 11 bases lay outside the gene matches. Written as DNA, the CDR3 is TGTGCCAGCAGAGAAAAGACTAGCGGGGGATCGGAGTTCTTC. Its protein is CASREKTSGGSEFF.

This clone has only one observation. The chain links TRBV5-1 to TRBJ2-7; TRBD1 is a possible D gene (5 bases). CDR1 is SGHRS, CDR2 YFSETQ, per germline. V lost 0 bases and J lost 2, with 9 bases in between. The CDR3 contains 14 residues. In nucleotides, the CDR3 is TGCGCCAGCAGCTTGGAGGGGAATCCCTACGAGCAGTACTTC. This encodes CASSLEGNPYEQYF.

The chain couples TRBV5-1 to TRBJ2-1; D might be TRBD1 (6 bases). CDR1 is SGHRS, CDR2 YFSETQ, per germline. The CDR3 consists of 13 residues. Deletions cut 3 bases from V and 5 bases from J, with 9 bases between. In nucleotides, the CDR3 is TGCGCCAGCAGCTCAGGGGAGCACAATGAGCAGTTCTTC. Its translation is CASSSGEHNEQFF.

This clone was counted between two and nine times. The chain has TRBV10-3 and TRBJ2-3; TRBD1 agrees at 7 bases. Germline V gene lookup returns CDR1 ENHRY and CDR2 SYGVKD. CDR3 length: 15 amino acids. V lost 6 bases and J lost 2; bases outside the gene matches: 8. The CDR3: CAIRQGTVDTDTQYF. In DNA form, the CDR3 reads TGTGCCATCAGACAGGGGACGGTCGACACAGATACGCAGTATTTT.

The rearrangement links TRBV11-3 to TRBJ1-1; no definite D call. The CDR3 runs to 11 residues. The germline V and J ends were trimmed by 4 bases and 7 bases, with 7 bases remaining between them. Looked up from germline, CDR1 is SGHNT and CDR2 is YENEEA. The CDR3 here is CASSYEDEAFF. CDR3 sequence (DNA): TGTGCCAGCAGCTATGAGGATGAAGCTTTCTTT.

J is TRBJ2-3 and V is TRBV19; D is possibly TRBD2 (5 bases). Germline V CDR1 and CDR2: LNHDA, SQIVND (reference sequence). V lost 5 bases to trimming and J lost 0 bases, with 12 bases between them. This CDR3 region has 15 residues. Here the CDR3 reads CASSPIGGSTDTQYF. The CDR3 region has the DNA TGTGCCAGTAGTCCAATTGGAGGCAGCACAGATACGCAGTATTTT.

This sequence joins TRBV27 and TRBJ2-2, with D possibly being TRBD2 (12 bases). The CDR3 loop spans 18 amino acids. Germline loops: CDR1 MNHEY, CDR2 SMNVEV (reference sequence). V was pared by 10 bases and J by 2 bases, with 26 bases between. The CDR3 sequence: CATRGTGGLAGNTGELFF. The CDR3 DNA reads TGTGCCACCCGGGGGACAGGGGGACTAGCGGGCAACACCGGGGAGCTGTTTTTT.